This entry describes one TCR beta chain. Antigen: not known. These data belong to a study of human T cells and chemical hapten exposure. Study as a whole: Patients, a majority of them female, were diagnosed with alopecia areata, totalis or universalis. Broader study findings: Having alopecia, the donors may differ immunologically from healthy people.

Germline V lookup: CDR1 SGDLS, CDR2 YYNGEE. V shed 3 bases and J shed 1 base, with 18 bases lying between them. This CDR3 has 17 amino acids. TCRdb recomputed calls from the RACE reads with MiXCR, one row per CDR3 protein. This repertoire shows 57,000 or so distinct CDR3 sequences, about 10% found once; its top ten account for 3% to 4.5%. Time point specified: pre-sensitization, week 0. Treatment reported: therapeutic diphenylcyclopropenone sensitization with weekly scalp DPC. V usage is TRBV9 and J usage is TRBJ2-3; either TRBD1 or TRBD2 may fit D (5 bases each). The TCR originated in a woman aged 40 to 55 with alopecia areata. Some clones in this sample may be carry-over from other donors' samples. Sequenced material: whole blood, taken in connection with sensitization to the hapten diphenylcyclopropenone (DPC). The DNA of the CDR3 is TGTGCCAGCAGCGGTCCGGGACCCCCGAGGGGCACAGATACGCAGTATTTT. The encoded protein is CASSGPGPPRGTDTQYF.